The 10 T cell receptor beta chains below were found in one sample sequenced in a study of cytomegalovirus exposure and HLA in healthy donors. PCR primers comprised 60 Vbeta and 13 Jbeta primers. Method: immunoSEQ multiplex PCR; TCRdb's copy keeps in-frame clones and lacks some. The table lists over 150,000 clones, approximately 81% of them singletons. The sample was PBMCs. These receptors were collected from a man aged 25-45 years in good health and CMV-seropositive.

The rearrangement joins TRBV30 to TRBJ1-2; TRBD1 might be the D (5 bases). V shed 1 base and J shed 5 bases, with 8 bases lying between them. The CDR3 runs 12 residues. Germline-derived CDR1 and CDR2 are GTSNPN and SVGIG (reference sequence). This CDR3 reads CAWSGGDYGYTF. The CDR3 nucleotides read TGTGCCTGGAGTGGGGGGGATTATGGCTACACCTTC.

This sequence joins TRBV10-2 and TRBJ1-2; D is unresolved. The V and J ends lost 4 bases and 7 bases respectively, with 7 bases between them. CDR3 length: 11 residues. Per germline, CDR1 WSHSY and CDR2 SAAADI. This chain's CDR3 is CASSGLLGYTF. CDR3 sequence (DNA): TGCGCCAGCAGTGGGCTTCTTGGCTACACCTTC.

The chain uses TRBV19 and TRBJ1-5; D is uncertain. Germline V gene data show CDR1 as LNHDA and CDR2 as SQIVND (reference sequence). Trimming left V 0 bases short and J 9 bases short, with 12 bases between. The CDR3 contains 14 residues. The CDR3 DNA sequence: TGTGCCAGTAGTATAGATTACCCCAACAGGCCCCAGCATTTT. This sequence encodes CASSIDYPNRPQHF. The full variable domain, with the rest looked up from reference TRBV19 and TRBJ1-5, is DGGITQSPKYLFRKEGQNVTLSCEQNLNHDAMYWYRQDPGQGLRLIYYSQIVNDFQKGDIAEGYSVSREKKESFPLTVTSAQKNPTAFYLCASSIDYPNRPQHFGDGTRLSIL.

The chain has TRBV4-3 and TRBJ2-7; 9 bases map to TRBD1. Germline CDR1 and CDR2: LGHNA and YSLEER. The CDR3 is made up of 13 amino acids. The trim removed 5 bases at V and 5 bases at J, leaving 4 bases unmatched. CDR3 coding DNA: TGCGCCAGCAGCAGGCGGACAGGGGACGAGCAGTACTTC. Protein: CASSRRTGDEQYF.

This chain connects TRBV5-6 to TRBJ2-7; tentative D call: TRBD2 (6 bases). V lost 3 bases and J lost 3, with 16 bases in between. The germline gives CDR1 SGHDT, CDR2 YYEEEE. The CDR3 extends over 15 amino acids. CDR3 loop: CASSSHRGGFYEQYF. The CDR3 DNA follows: TGTGCCAGCAGCTCCCACCGTGGAGGGTTCTACGAGCAGTACTTC.

The chain couples TRBV11-1 to TRBJ2-7; TRBD1 matches 7 bases. CDR1 is SGHAT and CDR2 is FQDESV in the germline V gene (reference sequence). J was trimmed by 9 bases and V by 5 bases; bases with no gene match: 13. The CDR3 runs 14 residues. In DNA, the CDR3 is TGTGCCAGCAGCGCCCGAGGGGGCTACGAGGCGCAGTACTTC. This encodes CASSARGGYEAQYF.

The chain employs TRBV28 and TRBJ1-1; TRBD1 might be the D (6 bases). There are 13 residues in the CDR3. Germline CDR1 reads MDHEN; CDR2 reads SYDVKM. V was cut by 4 bases and J by 11 bases, with 17 bases left in between. In DNA form, the CDR3 reads TGTGCCAGCAGTTATTTCATACAGGGTGAGGCTTTCTTT. This encodes CASSYFIQGEAFF.

The genes are TRBV19 and TRBJ1-5; a weak D match, TRBD1 (6 bases). The CDR3 contains 16 residues. Germline lookup yields CDR1 LNHDA and CDR2 SQIVND (reference sequence). V lost 4 bases, J lost 9 bases, and 22 bases lay in between. CDR3 DNA sequence: TGTGCCAGTAGTAAGGGGGGGTCGGGGCGAGGGGGGCCCCAGCATTTT. Translated, it gives CASSKGGSGRGGPQHF.

This rearrangement joins TRBV11-3 to TRBJ1-2; 7 bases are shared with TRBD1. The CDR3 spans 14 residues. Looked up from germline, CDR1 is SGHNT and CDR2 is YENEEA. V lost 4 bases to trimming and J lost 4 bases; unmatched junction nucleotides: 6. CDR3 protein: CASSSGGQLYGYTF. In DNA, the CDR3 is TGTGCCAGCAGCTCAGGGGGGCAGCTCTATGGCTACACCTTC. The entire variable domain, with the rest obtained from reference TRBV11-3 and TRBJ1-2, is as follows: EAGVVQSPRYKIIEKKQPVAFWCNPISGHNTLYWYLQNLGQGPELLIRYENEEAVDDSQLPKDRFSAERLKGVDSTLKIQPAELGDSAVYLCASSSGGQLYGYTFGSGTRLTVV.

The gene calls are TRBV30 and TRBJ1-3; 7 bases are a match to TRBD1. There are 14 residues in the CDR3. V lost 4 bases, J lost 2 bases, and 5 bases stayed unmatched. Germline V gene lookup returns CDR1 GTSNPN and CDR2 SVGIG (reference sequence). The CDR3 protein is CAWNQGVAGNTIYF. For the CDR3, the DNA is TGTGCCTGGAATCAGGGGGTGGCTGGAAACACCATATATTTT. The full variable domain, with the rest looked up from reference TRBV30 and TRBJ1-3, is SQTIHQWPATLVQPVGSPLSLECTVEGTSNPNLYWYRQAAGRGLQLLFYSVGIGQISSEVPQNLSASRPQDRQFILSSKKLLLSDSGFYLCAWNQGVAGNTIYFGEGSWLTVV.